Sequencing of this TCR beta chain was carried out in a study of blood T cell repertoires in COVID-19. Turning to the study itself: The cDNA or gDNA used as material had been derived from T cells, B-cell-depleted T cells, or PBMCs.

Patients in Seattle were enrolled during active infection, then followed longitudinally. This clone was recorded once. Study processing details: The assay estimated nucleated cells by amplifying reference gene primers. Sequencing used immunoSEQ multiplex PCR; TCRdb keeps in-frame clones, though not all of them. That table is the source of V, J and clone size, and D and trimming were worked out from the DNA. The profile shows some 180,000 clones, roughly 84% of them singletons. This CDR3 contains 19 residues. The V and J ends lost 2 bases and 3 bases respectively, with 22 bases between them. Germline values: CDR1 LGHNA, CDR2 YNFKEQ.

This TCR was sampled from a man aged 50-59 years with COVID-19, enrolled during active disease. The rearrangement links TRBV4-2 to TRBJ2-2, with D tentatively TRBD2 (7 bases). Sequencing was performed on peripheral blood. CDR3 in amino acids: CASSQFIGGSGGDTGELFF. The CDR3 nucleotides read TGTGCCAGCAGCCAATTCATTGGAGGGTCGGGGGGCGACACCGGGGAGCTGTTTTTT.